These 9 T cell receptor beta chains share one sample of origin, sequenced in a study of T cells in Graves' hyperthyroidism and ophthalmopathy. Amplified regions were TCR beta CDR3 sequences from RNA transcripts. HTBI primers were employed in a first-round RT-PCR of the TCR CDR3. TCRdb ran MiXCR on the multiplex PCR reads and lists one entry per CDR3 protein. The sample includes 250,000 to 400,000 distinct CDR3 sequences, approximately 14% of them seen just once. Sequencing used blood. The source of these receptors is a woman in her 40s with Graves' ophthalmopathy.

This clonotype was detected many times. CDR3 coding DNA: TGTGCCAGCAGTTTGGTACGGCTAGCGGGGGCAAATGAGCAGTTCTTC. Translated, it gives CASSLVRLAGANEQFF. V is TRBV27 and J is TRBJ2-1; TRBD2 aligns across 10 bases. This CDR3 is built from 16 residues. Germline loops: CDR1 MNHEY, CDR2 SMNVEV (reference sequence). V lost 3 bases, J lost 7 bases, and 9 bases stayed unmatched.

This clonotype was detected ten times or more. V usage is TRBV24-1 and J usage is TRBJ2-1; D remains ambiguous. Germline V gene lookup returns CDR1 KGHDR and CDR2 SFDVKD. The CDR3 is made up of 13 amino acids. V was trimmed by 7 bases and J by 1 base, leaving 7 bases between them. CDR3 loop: CATSELSYNEQFF. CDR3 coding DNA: TGTGCCACCAGCGAACTATCCTACAATGAGCAGTTCTTC.

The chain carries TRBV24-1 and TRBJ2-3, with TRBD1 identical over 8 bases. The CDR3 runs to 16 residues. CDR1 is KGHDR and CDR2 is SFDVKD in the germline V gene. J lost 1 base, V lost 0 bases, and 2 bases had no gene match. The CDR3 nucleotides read TGTGCCACCAGTGATTTGCAGGGGGCTGGCACAGATACGCAGTATTTT. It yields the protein CATSDLQGAGTDTQYF.

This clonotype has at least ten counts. The CDR3 sequence: CASSEDRVYGYTF. The CDR3 nucleotides are TGTGCCAGCAGTGAAGACAGGGTGTATGGCTACACCTTC. The gene calls are TRBV2 and TRBJ1-2; a possible D gene is TRBD1 (6 bases). Per germline, CDR1 SNHLY and CDR2 FYNNEI. V lost 1 base to trimming and J lost 5 bases, with 8 bases between them. The CDR3 extends over 13 amino acids.

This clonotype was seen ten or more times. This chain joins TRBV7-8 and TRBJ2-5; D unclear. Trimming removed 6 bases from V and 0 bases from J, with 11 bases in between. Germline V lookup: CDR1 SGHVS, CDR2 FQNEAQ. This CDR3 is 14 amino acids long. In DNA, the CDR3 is TGTGCCAGCAGTCGACCGCGGAACCAAGAGACCCAGTACTTC. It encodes CASSRPRNQETQYF. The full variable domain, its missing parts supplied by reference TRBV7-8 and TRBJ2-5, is GAGVSQSPRYKVAKRGQDVALRCDPISGHVSLFWYQQALGQGPEFLTYFQNEAQLDKSGLPSDRFFAERPEGSVSTLKIQRTQQEDSAVYLCASSRPRNQETQYFGPGTRLLVL.

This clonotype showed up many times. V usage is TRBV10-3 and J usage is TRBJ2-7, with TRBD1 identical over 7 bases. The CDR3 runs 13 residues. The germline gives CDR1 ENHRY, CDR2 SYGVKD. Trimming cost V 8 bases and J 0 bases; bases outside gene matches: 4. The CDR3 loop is CAIGTAISYEQYF. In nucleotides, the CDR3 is TGTGCCATCGGGACAGCGATCTCCTACGAGCAGTACTTC.

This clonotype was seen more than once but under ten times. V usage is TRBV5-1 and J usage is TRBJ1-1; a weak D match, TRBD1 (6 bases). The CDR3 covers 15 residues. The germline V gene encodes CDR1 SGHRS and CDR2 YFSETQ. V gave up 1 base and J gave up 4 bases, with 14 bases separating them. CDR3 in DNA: TGCGCCAGCAGCTTGTGGGGGGGCTCGGGCACTGAAGCTTTCTTT. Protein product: CASSLWGGSGTEAFF.

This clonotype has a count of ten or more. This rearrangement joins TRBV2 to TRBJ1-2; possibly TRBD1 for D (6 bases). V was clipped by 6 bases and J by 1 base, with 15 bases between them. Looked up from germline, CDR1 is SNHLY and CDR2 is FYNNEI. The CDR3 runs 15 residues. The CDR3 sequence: CASRDTGLDNYGYTF. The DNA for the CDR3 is TGTGCCAGCAGAGATACAGGGCTGGATAACTATGGCTACACCTTC.

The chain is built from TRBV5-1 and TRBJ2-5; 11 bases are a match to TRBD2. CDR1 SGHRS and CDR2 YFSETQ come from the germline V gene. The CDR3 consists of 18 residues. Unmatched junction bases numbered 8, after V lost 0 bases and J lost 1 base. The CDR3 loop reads CASSLGPSGGTTQETQYF. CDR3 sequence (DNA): TGCGCCAGCAGCTTGGGCCCTAGCGGGGGGACGACCCAAGAGACCCAGTACTTC.